The next 32 T cell receptor beta chains were all read from a single sample in a study of control samples from healthy donors and cancer patients. Using immunoSEQ multiplex PCR, the repertoire was profiled, and TCRdb retains in-frame clones only, with some absent. Seen here are 130,000 or so clones, about 88% observed once, and the top ten hold roughly 3.4%. Sequenced material: blood. These receptors originate from a man aged 45-65 years in good health.

This chain's CDR3 is CASWDSDRGGYTF. Written as DNA, the CDR3 is TGTGCCAGTTGGGACAGCGATAGGGGCGGCTACACCTTC. This chain joins TRBV19 and TRBJ1-2; TRBD1 aligns across 7 bases. The germline V gene encodes CDR1 LNHDA and CDR2 SQIVND (reference sequence). With V trimmed by 8 bases and J by 8 bases, 11 bases remained unmatched. The CDR3 has 13 amino acids.

The chain is built from TRBV24-1 and TRBJ2-5; D gene ambiguous. Per the germline V gene, CDR1 is KGHDR and CDR2 is SFDVKD. This CDR3 has 12 amino acids. V was pared by 3 bases and J by 5 bases, with 6 bases between. This CDR3 reads CATSDEKETQYF. The CDR3 nucleotides read TGTGCCACCAGTGATGAGAAGGAGACCCAGTACTTC.

The rearrangement uses TRBV2 and TRBJ2-6; D is ambiguous. Trimming removed 7 bases from V and 1 base from J, with 11 bases in between. The CDR3 contains 15 residues. Germline CDR1 SNHLY, CDR2 FYNNEI. The CDR3 reads CASKAGQSGANVLTF. As DNA, the CDR3 is TGTGCCAGCAAAGCCGGCCAATCTGGGGCCAACGTCCTGACTTTC. Combining the CDR3 with reference TRBV2 and TRBJ2-6 gives the whole variable domain EPEVTQTPSHQVTQMGQEVILRCVPISNHLYFYWYRQILGQKVEFLVSFYNNEISEKSEIFDDQFSVERPDGSNFTLKIRSTKLEDSAMYFCASKAGQSGANVLTFGAGSRLTVL.

This chain links TRBV21-1 with TRBJ2-2; TRBD1, the table's D call, lacks a check against the DNA. TRBV21-1 is a documented pseudogene. The CDR3 contains 18 residues. The CDR3 coding sequence is TGTGCCAGCAGCAAAGCTGACGGGACAGGGAGGCCGGCCGGGGAGCTGTTTTTT. Protein product: CASSKADGTGRPAGELFF.

The rearrangement uses TRBV5-1 and TRBJ1-2; D perhaps matches TRBD1 (6 bases). V lost 0 bases and J lost 4, with 16 bases in between. CDR3 length: 16 amino acids. Germline V CDR1 and CDR2: SGHRS, YFSETQ. The CDR3 region is CASSLGGGGPSYGYTF. In DNA, the CDR3 is TGCGCCAGCAGCTTGGGGGGAGGGGGGCCGTCCTATGGCTACACCTTC.

This chain uses TRBV7-2 with TRBJ1-5, with 9 bases lining up with TRBD1. The V segment lost 1 base and the J segment 6 bases; nucleotides outside the gene matches: 7. Germline V gene lookup returns CDR1 SGHTA and CDR2 FQGNSA. There are 16 residues in the CDR3. The CDR3 here is CASSLGPDRGTQPQHF. The CDR3 DNA is TGTGCCAGCAGCTTAGGCCCCGACAGGGGGACTCAGCCCCAGCATTTT.

The rearrangement joins TRBV6-2 or TRBV6-3 to TRBJ2-1; 10 positions agree with TRBD2. The CDR3 length is 16 residues. CDR1 and CDR2 (germline): MNHEY, SVGEGT. J lost 2 bases, V lost 2 bases, and 3 bases had no gene match. The CDR3 is CASSYGLAGAYNEQFF. In DNA, the CDR3 is TGTGCCAGCAGTTACGGGCTAGCGGGGGCCTACAATGAGCAGTTCTTC.

The rearrangement joins TRBV7-2 to TRBJ1-5; D gene unclear. This CDR3 is built from 16 residues. The germline gives CDR1 SGHTA, CDR2 FQGNSA. Trimming shortened V by 2 bases and J by 5 bases, and 16 bases separated the two germline ends. The CDR3 sequence is CASSLIGFGLHQPQHF. The CDR3 bases are TGTGCCAGCAGCTTAATAGGCTTCGGCCTCCATCAGCCCCAGCATTTT.

The chain carries TRBV28 and TRBJ2-7; the match to TRBD2 covers 14 bases. V was pared by 6 bases and J by 1 base, with 8 bases of the junction left unmatched. The length of the CDR3 is 17 residues. Germline V gene lookup returns CDR1 MDHEN and CDR2 SYDVKM. CDR3 sequence: CASRETSGGALSYEQYF. In nucleotides, the CDR3 is TGTGCCAGCAGGGAGACTAGCGGGGGGGCTTTATCCTACGAGCAGTACTTC.

The V and J genes are TRBV6-1 and TRBJ1-3; no firm D call. Germline V CDR1 and CDR2: MNHNS, SASEGT. The CDR3 spans 15 residues. The V end lost 2 bases, the J end lost 6 bases, and 14 bases lay between the germline ends. CDR3 region: CASSEKRALVNTIYF. The CDR3 bases are TGTGCCAGCAGTGAAAAGAGGGCTCTGGTAAACACCATATATTTT.

V and J are TRBV28 and TRBJ2-7; TRBD1 aligns across 7 bases. J lost 2 bases, V lost 6 bases, and 7 bases had no gene match. This CDR3 is 14 amino acids long. CDR1 and CDR2 (germline): MDHEN, SYDVKM. CDR3 nucleotide sequence: TGTGCCAGCAGCCCCCCGGACAGGACCTACGAGCAGTACTTC. Amino acid sequence: CASSPPDRTYEQYF.

This chain uses TRBV11-2 with TRBJ2-1; D gene unclear. Per the germline V gene, CDR1 is SGHAT and CDR2 is FQNNGV. The CDR3 sequence is 14 residues long. V lost 1 base and J 9 bases, leaving 13 bases between the germline ends. The CDR3 reads CASSLVFPAGEQFF. The CDR3 DNA reads TGTGCCAGCAGCTTAGTTTTCCCCGCCGGTGAGCAGTTCTTC. Together with reference TRBV11-2 and TRBJ2-1, the CDR3 gives the full variable domain: EAGVAQSPRYKIIEKRQSVAFWCNPISGHATLYWYQQILGQGPKLLIQFQNNGVVDDSQLPKDRFSAERLKGVDSTLKIQPAKLEDSAVYLCASSLVFPAGEQFFGPGTRLTVL.

CDR3 loop: CASKFGGQRWMDGYTF. The CDR3 bases are TGTGCCAGCAAGTTTGGCGGGCAGAGATGGATGGATGGCTACACCTTC. The J gene is TRBJ1-2, the V gene TRBV28; D is uncertain. V gave up 7 bases and J gave up 6 bases, with 24 bases separating them. The CDR3 contains 16 residues. The germline gives CDR1 MDHEN, CDR2 SYDVKM.

J is TRBJ1-2 and V is TRBV2, with D possibly TRBD1 on 5 matching bases. This CDR3 contains 13 residues. V gave up 9 bases and J gave up 7 bases, with 18 bases separating them. Germline-derived CDR1 and CDR2 are SNHLY and FYNNEI. CDR3 in amino acids: CARGAPGMGGYTF. Here the CDR3 DNA reads TGTGCCAGAGGGGCCCCAGGGATGGGTGGCTACACCTTC.

The V and J genes are TRBV7-3 and TRBJ2-1; a weak D match, TRBD1 (6 bases). Trimming took off 5 bases at V and 0 bases at J, with 17 bases between the two ends. CDR1 and CDR2 (germline): SGHTA, FQGTGA. The CDR3 is made up of 17 amino acids. CDR3 nucleotides: TGTGCCAGCAGCCGAGGGGTTACAGGGAACTCCTACAATGAGCAGTTCTTC. It specifies CASSRGVTGNSYNEQFF. Full variable domain (rest looked up from reference TRBV7-3 and TRBJ2-1): GAGVSQTPSNKVTEKGKYVELRCDPISGHTALYWYRQSLGQGPEFLIYFQGTGAADDSGLPNDRFFAVRPEGSVSTLKIQRTERGDSAVYLCASSRGVTGNSYNEQFFGPGTRLTVL.

This chain links TRBV27 with TRBJ1-5; D gene uncertain. CDR1 and CDR2 from the germline V gene are MNHEY and SMNVEV (reference sequence). CDR3 size: 13 residues. V lost 3 bases and J lost 0, with 3 bases in between. As DNA, the CDR3 is TGTGCCAGCAGTTTGGGTAGCAATCAGCCCCAGCATTTT. This encodes CASSLGSNQPQHF.

The DNA for the CDR3 is TGCGCCAGCAGCTTACAGCCGGACAAAAACATTCAGTACTTC. Its translation: CASSLQPDKNIQYF. This sequence joins TRBV5-1 and TRBJ2-4; D not certain. Trimming cost V 2 bases and J 3 bases, with 9 bases left between them. CDR1 SGHRS and CDR2 YFSETQ come from the germline V gene. The length of the CDR3 is 14 residues.

The chain is built from TRBV27 and TRBJ2-3, with D maybe TRBD2 (7 bases). This CDR3 contains 12 residues. The germline V gene has CDR1 MNHEY and CDR2 SMNVEV (reference sequence). V was pared by 10 bases and J by 6 bases, with 14 bases between. CDR3 in amino acids: CATARGGDTQYF. DNA for the CDR3: TGTGCCACCGCGAGGGGGGGGGATACGCAGTATTTT.

The chain uses TRBV5-5 and TRBJ2-7; the match to TRBD2 covers 8 bases. This CDR3 region has 11 residues. J gave up 4 bases and V 6 bases, and 0 bases lay outside the gene matches. The V gene's germline CDR1 is SGHKS and CDR2 YYEKEE (reference sequence). The CDR3 DNA sequence: TGTGCCAGCATAGCGGGGTACGAGCAGTACTTC. Its translation is CASIAGYEQYF. Full variable domain (remainder filled in from reference TRBV5-5 and TRBJ2-7): DAGVTQSPTHLIKTRGQQVTLRCSPISGHKSVSWYQQVLGQGPQFIFQYYEKEERGRGNFPDRFSARQFPNYSSELNVNALLLGDSALYLCASIAGYEQYFGPGTRLTVT.

The sample holds a few counts of this clone. As DNA, the CDR3 is TGTGCCAGCGGAGCCTATACGCAGTATTTT. Translation: CASGAYTQYF. This sequence joins TRBV28 and TRBJ2-3; no definite D call. The CDR3 is made up of 10 amino acids. V was cut by 8 bases and J by 7 bases, with 7 bases left in between. The germline gives CDR1 MDHEN, CDR2 SYDVKM.

V and J are TRBV3-1 (or the pseudogene TRBV3-2) and TRBJ1-1; no reliable D call. Germline V lookup: CDR1 LGHDT, CDR2 YNNKEL (reference sequence). V dropped 5 bases and J dropped 3 bases, with 7 bases sitting between them. The CDR3 is 12 residues long. CDR3 residues: CASSAIYTEAFF. DNA for the CDR3: TGTGCCAGCAGCGCAATATACACTGAAGCTTTCTTT.

This clone has just one count. V usage is TRBV10-1 and J usage is TRBJ1-1, with a possible D match to TRBD1 (6 bases). V lost 8 bases to trimming and J lost 2 bases, with 15 bases between them. The CDR3 is 14 amino acids. The V gene's germline CDR1 is WNHNN and CDR2 SYGVQD (reference sequence). The CDR3 is CASGLLDSNTEAFF. The CDR3 nucleotides are TGCGCCAGCGGCTTACTGGACAGTAACACTGAAGCTTTCTTT.

This chain uses TRBV5-5 with TRBJ2-7; 9 bases align to TRBD2. The V gene end was trimmed by 4 bases and the J gene end by 0 bases; junction bases not matched to a gene: 5. The CDR3 consists of 15 residues. Germline CDR1 and CDR2: SGHKS and YYEKEE (reference sequence). The DNA of the CDR3 is TGTGCCAGCAGCGTTAGCGGGGGTAGCTCCTACGAGCAGTACTTC. Residues: CASSVSGGSSYEQYF.

This clone has just one count. V gene TRBV4-1 combines with J gene TRBJ2-6; D is perhaps TRBD1 or TRBD2 (7 bases each). Germline V gives CDR1 MGHRA, CDR2 YSYEKL. The CDR3 loop spans 18 amino acids. The V and J ends lost 0 bases and 4 bases respectively, with 16 bases between them. The CDR3 nucleotides are TGCGCCAGCAGCCAAGATCCTGGGAGGGGGCACGGGGCCAACGTCCTGACTTTC. Protein sequence: CASSQDPGRGHGANVLTF.

As regards this clone: Its ends do not fully match the called genes, so a read error is possible. The genes are TRBV2 and TRBJ2-5; the D gene could be TRBD1 or TRBD2 (7 bases each). Germline assignment: CDR1 SNHLY and CDR2 FYNNEI. The CDR3 has 11 amino acids. The CDR3 protein is CARRGGETQYF. In nucleotides, the CDR3 is TGTGCCCGCAGGGGGGGAGAGACCCAGTACTTC. The full variable domain, with the rest looked up from reference TRBV2 and TRBJ2-5, is EPEVTQTPSHQVTQMGQEVILRCVPISNHLYFYWYRQILGQKVEFLVSFYNNEISEKSEIFDDQFSVERPDGSNFTLKIRSTKLEDSAMYFCARRGGETQYFGPGTRLLVL.

V gene TRBV27 combines with J gene TRBJ1-2; the D gene is possibly TRBD1 (6 bases). CDR3 length: 12 amino acids. From germline, CDR1 is MNHEY and CDR2 SMNVEV (reference sequence). Trimming shortened V by 7 bases and J by 7 bases, and 13 bases separated the two germline ends. CDR3 sequence: CASTGDGLGYTF. DNA of the CDR3: TGTGCCAGCACAGGGGACGGCCTTGGCTACACCTTC.

The V and J genes are TRBV5-1 and TRBJ1-1; no clear D gene. V lost 0 bases, J lost 1 base, and 10 bases lay in between. This CDR3 has 15 amino acids. Per germline, CDR1 SGHRS and CDR2 YFSETQ. CDR3 amino acids: CASSLVELGNTEAFF. In nucleotides, the CDR3 is TGCGCCAGCAGCTTGGTGGAGTTGGGGAACACTGAAGCTTTCTTT.

V is TRBV9 and J is TRBJ1-3; perhaps TRBD1 as D (5 bases). Germline lookup yields CDR1 SGDLS and CDR2 YYNGEE. V lost 3 bases and J 3 bases, leaving 16 bases between the germline ends. The CDR3 sequence is 16 residues long. CDR3 residues: CASSAGLQGFGNTIYF. Written as DNA, the CDR3 is TGTGCCAGCAGCGCGGGACTCCAAGGCTTTGGAAACACCATATATTTT.

This chain links TRBV9 with TRBJ2-3; D unclear. The germline CDR1 and CDR2 sequences are SGDLS and YYNGEE. CDR3 length equals 12 residues. Trimming took 0 bases from V and 4 from J, leaving 3 bases between them. CDR3 protein: CASSVEADTQYF. The CDR3 DNA follows: TGTGCCAGCAGCGTAGAAGCAGATACGCAGTATTTT.

J is TRBJ2-3 and V is TRBV27; D is possibly TRBD2 (5 bases). This CDR3 is 15 amino acids long. Germline values: CDR1 MNHEY, CDR2 SMNVEV (reference sequence). The V end was cut by 4 bases, the J end by 1 base, with 12 bases between. The CDR3 sequence: CASSSPRGGTDTQYF. The CDR3 DNA is TGTGCCAGCAGTTCCCCTCGGGGAGGCACAGATACGCAGTATTTT.

The rearrangement uses TRBV4-2 and TRBJ2-7; D is perhaps TRBD2 (7 bases). CDR3 length: 15 residues. From germline, CDR1 is LGHNA and CDR2 YNFKEQ. The V and J ends lost 0 bases and 6 bases respectively, with 15 bases between them. This chain's CDR3 is CASSQDPGGLGEQYF. The CDR3 DNA follows: TGTGCCAGCAGCCAAGACCCCGGGGGGCTAGGCGAGCAGTACTTC.

The rearrangement links TRBV5-1 to TRBJ2-5; no clear D. The J call is doubtful: the DNA matches TRBJ2-7 better. The CDR3 sequence is 16 residues long. Germline loops: CDR1 SGHRS, CDR2 YFSETQ. The CDR3 spells CASSLVHGQIRNEQYF. In nucleotides, the CDR3 is TGCGCCAGCAGCTTGGTTCACGGGCAAATTAGGAACGAGCAGTACTTC.